Below are 10 T cell receptor beta chains sequenced from a single sample in a study of shared clonotypes between healthy human individuals. TCRdb keeps only in-frame clones here, not all; method: immunoSEQ multiplex PCR. The sample contains about 2.4 million clones, around 94% of which appear only once. The sequencing input was naive CD4+ T cells sorted from blood. Subset: CD45RA+ positively selected. These receptors all come from a young man in good health.

The chain is built from TRBV12-5 and TRBJ1-3, with TRBD1 as a possible D gene (5 bases). The CDR3 totals 11 residues. CDR1 and CDR2 (germline): LGHNT, FRNRAP. The V end lost 4 bases, the J end lost 11 bases, and 9 bases lay between the germline ends. Here the CDR3 DNA reads TGTGCTAGTGGTTCGGGGCCCGCCATATATTTT. It specifies CASGSGPAIYF.

This clone was detected once. CDR3 nucleotide sequence: TGTGCCAGCAGCTCGAGGGCTCTCAATGGTGGGGAGCTGTTTTTT. Translated: CASSSRALNGGELFF. The chain uses TRBV5-4 and TRBJ2-2; D is possibly TRBD2 (5 bases). Trimming left V 3 bases short and J 8 bases short, with 17 bases between. The length of the CDR3 is 15 residues. CDR1 is SGHNT and CDR2 is YYREEE in the germline V gene (reference sequence).

Note on this clone: Other nucleotide sequences in the sample specify the same CDR3. This chain joins TRBV4-1 and TRBJ2-7, with TRBD1 matching over 9 bases. This CDR3 has 14 amino acids. Looked up from germline, CDR1 is MGHRA and CDR2 is YSYEKL. Trimming took 2 bases from V and 4 from J; bases not matched to a gene: 3. CDR3 in amino acids: CASSQPGQGYEQYF. CDR3 nucleotide sequence: TGCGCCAGCAGCCAACCGGGACAGGGATACGAGCAGTACTTC.

DNA of the CDR3: TGTGCCAGCAGCAAGGTCGTGCTGATAGCGACAGGGGGAATGGATGGCTACACCTTC. Protein sequence: CASSKVVLIATGGMDGYTF. The gene calls are TRBV7-2 and TRBJ1-2; TRBD1 matches 9 bases. The germline V gene has CDR1 SGHTA and CDR2 FQGNSA. The CDR3 is made up of 19 amino acids. V dropped 5 bases and J dropped 6; count of bases not matched to a gene: 22.

The rearrangement links TRBV6-1 to TRBJ1-4, with unresolved D. This CDR3 region has 14 residues. CDR1 MNHNS and CDR2 SASEGT come from the germline V gene. Trimming took off 2 bases at V and 4 bases at J, with 8 bases between the two ends. The CDR3 sequence: CASSEFVNNEKLFF. The CDR3 DNA reads as TGTGCCAGCAGTGAATTCGTCAATAATGAAAAACTGTTTTTT.

The chain joins TRBV6-1 to TRBJ2-7, with TRBD2 matching over 10 bases. This CDR3 comprises 15 residues. Unmatched junction bases numbered 5, after V lost 3 bases and J lost 3 bases. Germline CDR1 and CDR2: MNHNS and SASEGT. The CDR3, as DNA: TGTGCCAGCAGTGATTCGGGACTAGCGATCTACGAGCAGTACTTC. Its translation is CASSDSGLAIYEQYF.

The genes are TRBV7-9 and TRBJ2-5; D is uncertain. The V end was cut by 5 bases, the J end by 5 bases, with 15 bases between. Germline-derived CDR1 and CDR2 are SEHNR and FQNEAQ (reference sequence). The CDR3 consists of 14 residues. The CDR3: CASSEGLIQETQYF. DNA for the CDR3: TGTGCCAGCAGCGAAGGGCTCATCCAGGAGACCCAGTACTTC.

This chain connects TRBV21-1 to TRBJ2-7; the D call in the table, TRBD2, was not verified against the DNA. TRBV21-1 is a pseudogene. The CDR3 has 17 residues. CDR3 nucleotide sequence: TGTGCCAGCAGCCAAAGCGGGGGCTCTCGAGGACCCTACGAGCAGTACTTC. Translation gives CASSQSGGSRGPYEQYF.

The chain uses TRBV7-3 and TRBJ2-2; no clear D. Germline values: CDR1 SGHTA, CDR2 FQGTGA. This CDR3 contains 13 residues. V lost 4 bases and J 1 base, leaving 4 bases between the germline ends. CDR3 nucleotide sequence: TGTGCCAGCAGCTCGAAGAACACCGGGGAGCTGTTTTTT. Translation gives CASSSKNTGELFF.

The chain has TRBV6-1 and TRBJ2-2; D remains ambiguous. Between the trimmed V and J ends, which lost 2 bases and 0 bases, there was a span of 7 bases. Germline loops: CDR1 MNHNS, CDR2 SASEGT. CDR3 length: 15 amino acids. Here the CDR3 DNA reads TGTGCCAGCAGTGAACGGACCCCGAACACCGGGGAGCTGTTTTTT. Translating it yields CASSERTPNTGELFF.